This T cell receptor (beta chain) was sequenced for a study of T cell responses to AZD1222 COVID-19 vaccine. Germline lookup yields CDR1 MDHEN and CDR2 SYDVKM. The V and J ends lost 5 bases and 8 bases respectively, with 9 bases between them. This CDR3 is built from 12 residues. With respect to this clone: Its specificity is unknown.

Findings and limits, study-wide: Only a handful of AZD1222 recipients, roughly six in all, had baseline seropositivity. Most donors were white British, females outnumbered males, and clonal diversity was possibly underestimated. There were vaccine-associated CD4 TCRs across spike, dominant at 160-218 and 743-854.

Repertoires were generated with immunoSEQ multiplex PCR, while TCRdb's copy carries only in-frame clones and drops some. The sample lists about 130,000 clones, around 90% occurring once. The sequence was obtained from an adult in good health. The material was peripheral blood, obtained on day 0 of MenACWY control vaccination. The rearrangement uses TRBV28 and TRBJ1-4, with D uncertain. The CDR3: CASSLTGEKLFF. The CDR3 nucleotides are TGTGCCAGCAGTCTGACCGGGGAAAAACTGTTTTTT.